What follows is one T cell receptor beta chain and its context. Germline CDR1 and CDR2: LGHNA and YSLEER. The CDR3 totals 17 residues. The V gene end was trimmed by 1 base and the J gene end by 1 base; junction bases not matched to a gene: 7. The data belong to a study of blood T cell repertoires in COVID-19. Study-wide background: Collection of acute and convalescent COVID-19 samples took place in the United States, Italy and Spain.

Original processing notes: Amplification from reference gene primers served as the basis for estimated nucleated cell counts. Produced via immunoSEQ multiplex PCR; TCRdb's table is partial and in-frame only. Clone size and the V and J calls come from that table; the DNA yielded D and trimming. The top ten clones hold about 13% of a sample with 30,000 to 40,000 clones, roughly 89% of them seen once. V and J are TRBV4-3 and TRBJ2-1, with 7 bases that match TRBD2. This TCR was sampled from a man between 65 and 80 years old with active COVID-19. The sequenced sample was peripheral blood. The CDR3 protein is CASSQVPQGGSYNEQFF. The CDR3 nucleotides are TGCGCCAGCAGCCAAGTTCCCCAGGGAGGGTCCTACAATGAGCAGTTCTTC.